This TCR beta chain stems from a study of CD8 T cells in Susac syndrome. Random hexamers were used to reverse transcribe roughly 0.5 to 1 ug of RNA. Multiplex PCR with immunoSEQ amplified the TCR beta CDR3 across 54 Vbeta and 13 Jbeta. TCRdb re-called the immunoSEQ multiplex PCR reads with MiXCR, one entry per CDR3 protein. In the table there are fewer than 150,000 distinct CDR3 sequences, roughly 96% of which are singletons. Looked up from germline, CDR1 is LGHDT and CDR2 is YNNKEL (reference sequence). V was cut by 8 bases and J by 6 bases, with 20 bases left in between. CDR3 length: 14 residues. The gene calls are TRBV3-1 and TRBJ2-7; possibly TRBD2 for D (5 bases). Sequenced sample: CD4+ T cells from PBMCs. This sequence was found in a human donor in good health. CDR3 DNA: TGTGCCAGCGGACTTCAGACGCTTTTTGGCGAGCAGTACTTC. Encoded protein: CASGLQTLFGEQYF.